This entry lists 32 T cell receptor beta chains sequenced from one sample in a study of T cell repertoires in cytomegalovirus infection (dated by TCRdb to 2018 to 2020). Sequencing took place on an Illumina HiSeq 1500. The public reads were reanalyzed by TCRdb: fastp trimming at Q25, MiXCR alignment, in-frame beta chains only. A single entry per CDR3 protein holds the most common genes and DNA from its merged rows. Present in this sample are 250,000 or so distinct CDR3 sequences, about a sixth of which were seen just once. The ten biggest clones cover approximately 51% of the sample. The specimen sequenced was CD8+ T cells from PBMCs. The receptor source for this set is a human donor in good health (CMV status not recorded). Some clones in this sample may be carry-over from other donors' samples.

The CDR3 DNA reads as TGTGCCACCTCCGAGCAGTATCAGCCCCAGCATTTT. It specifies CATSEQYQPQHF. The rearrangement uses TRBV19 and TRBJ1-5, with no clear D. Germline CDR1 and CDR2: LNHDA and SQIVND (reference sequence). The CDR3 has 12 amino acids. V was cut by 10 bases and J by 5 bases, with 12 bases left in between. The whole variable domain, filled in from reference TRBV19 and TRBJ1-5, reads DGGITQSPKYLFRKEGQNVTLSCEQNLNHDAMYWYRQDPGQGLRLIYYSQIVNDFQKGDIAEGYSVSREKKESFPLTVTSAQKNPTAFYLCATSEQYQPQHFGDGTRLSIL.

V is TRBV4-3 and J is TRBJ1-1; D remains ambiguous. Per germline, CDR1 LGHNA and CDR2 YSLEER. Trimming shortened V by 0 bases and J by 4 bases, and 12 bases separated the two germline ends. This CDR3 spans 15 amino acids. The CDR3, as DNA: TGCGCCAGCAGCCAAGAAGAAGGGTATACCACTGAAGCTTTCTTT. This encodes CASSQEEGYTTEAFF.

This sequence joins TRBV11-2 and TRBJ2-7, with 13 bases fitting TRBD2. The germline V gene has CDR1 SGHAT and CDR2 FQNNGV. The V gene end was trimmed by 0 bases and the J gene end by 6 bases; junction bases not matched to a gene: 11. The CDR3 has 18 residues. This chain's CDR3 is CASSLDWILLAGGAEQYF. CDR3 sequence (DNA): TGTGCCAGCAGCTTAGATTGGATCTTACTAGCGGGGGGGGCCGAGCAGTACTTC.

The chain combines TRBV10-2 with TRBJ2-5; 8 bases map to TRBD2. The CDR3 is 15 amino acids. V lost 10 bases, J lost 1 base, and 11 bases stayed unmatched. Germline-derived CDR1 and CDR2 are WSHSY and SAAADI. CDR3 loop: CATFPTRGAQETQYF. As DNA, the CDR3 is TGCGCCACTTTCCCAACGCGGGGGGCCCAAGAGACCCAGTACTTC.

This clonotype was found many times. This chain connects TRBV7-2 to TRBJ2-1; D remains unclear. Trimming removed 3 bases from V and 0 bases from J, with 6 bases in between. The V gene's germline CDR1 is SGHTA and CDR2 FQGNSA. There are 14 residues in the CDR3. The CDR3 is CASSFHSSYNEQFF. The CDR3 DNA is TGTGCCAGCAGCTTTCACAGCTCCTACAATGAGCAGTTCTTC.

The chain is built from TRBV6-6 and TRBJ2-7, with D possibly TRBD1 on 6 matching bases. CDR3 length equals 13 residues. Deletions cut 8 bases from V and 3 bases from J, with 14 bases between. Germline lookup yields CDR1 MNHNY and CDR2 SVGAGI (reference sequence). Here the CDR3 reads CASQPGHSYEQYF. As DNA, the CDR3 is TGTGCCAGCCAACCGGGACATAGCTACGAGCAGTACTTC.

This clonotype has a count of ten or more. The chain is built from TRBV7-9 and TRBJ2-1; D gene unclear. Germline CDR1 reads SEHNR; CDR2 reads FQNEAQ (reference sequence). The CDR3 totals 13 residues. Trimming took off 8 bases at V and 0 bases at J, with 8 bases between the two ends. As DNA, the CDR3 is TGTGCCAGCCTCGTGAGCTCCTACAATGAGCAGTTCTTC. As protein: CASLVSSYNEQFF.

The CDR3 loop reads CASSYLIANQPQHF. The CDR3 bases are TGTGCCAGCAGTTACCTCATCGCAAATCAGCCCCAGCATTTT. This chain links TRBV6-5 with TRBJ1-5, with D hard to call. Germline assignment: CDR1 MNHEY and CDR2 SVGAGI. CDR3 length equals 14 residues. V lost 2 bases to trimming and J lost 4 bases, with 9 bases between them.

CDR3 sequence reads: CASSSLPTVYEQYF. In DNA, the CDR3 is TGTGCCAGCAGTTCGCTGCCGACAGTTTACGAGCAGTACTTC. The chain recombines TRBV6-2 or TRBV6-3 with TRBJ2-7; possible D gene TRBD1, 5 bases. Germline V lookup: CDR1 MNHEY, CDR2 SVGEGT. The CDR3 consists of 14 residues. Trimming stripped 4 bases from V and 4 bases from J, with 14 bases between.

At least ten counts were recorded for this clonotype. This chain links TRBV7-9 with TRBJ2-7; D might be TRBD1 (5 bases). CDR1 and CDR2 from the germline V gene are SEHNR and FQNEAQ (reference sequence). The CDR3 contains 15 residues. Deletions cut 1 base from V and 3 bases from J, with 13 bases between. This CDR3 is CASSLVAGHGYEQYF. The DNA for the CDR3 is TGTGCCAGCAGCTTAGTGGCAGGGCACGGCTACGAGCAGTACTTC.

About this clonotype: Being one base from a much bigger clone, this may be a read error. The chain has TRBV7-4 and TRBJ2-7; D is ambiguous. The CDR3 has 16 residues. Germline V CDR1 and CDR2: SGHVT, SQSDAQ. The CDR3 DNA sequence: TGTGCCAACAGCTCGAGTTCTAGAAACCCCCTCTACGAGCAGTACTTC. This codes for CANSSSSRNPLYEQYF.

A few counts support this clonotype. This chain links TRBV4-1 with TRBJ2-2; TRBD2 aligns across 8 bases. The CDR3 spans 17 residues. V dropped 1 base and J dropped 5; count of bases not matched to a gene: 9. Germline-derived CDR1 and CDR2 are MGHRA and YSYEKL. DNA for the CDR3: TGCGCCAGCAGCCAAGTACGGCGGGGGGCTCATACCGGGGAGCTGTTTTTT. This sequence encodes CASSQVRRGAHTGELFF.

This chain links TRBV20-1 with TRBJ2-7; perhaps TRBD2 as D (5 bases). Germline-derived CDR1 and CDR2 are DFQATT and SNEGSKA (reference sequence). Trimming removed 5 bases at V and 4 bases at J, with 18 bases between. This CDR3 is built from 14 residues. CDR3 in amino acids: CSAPAGATTYEQYF. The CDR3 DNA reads TGCAGTGCTCCTGCGGGTGCTACCACTTACGAGCAGTACTTC.

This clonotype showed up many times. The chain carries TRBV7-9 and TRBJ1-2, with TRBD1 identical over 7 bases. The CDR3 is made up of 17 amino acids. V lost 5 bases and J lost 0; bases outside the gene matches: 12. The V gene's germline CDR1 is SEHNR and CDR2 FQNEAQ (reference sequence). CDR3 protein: CASSTGETGSANYGYTF. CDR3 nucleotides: TGTGCCAGCAGCACCGGCGAGACAGGGTCCGCTAACTATGGCTACACCTTC. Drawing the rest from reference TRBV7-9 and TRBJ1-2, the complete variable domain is DTGVSQNPRHKITKRGQNVTFRCDPISEHNRLYWYRQTLGQGPEFLTYFQNEAQLEKSRLLSDRFSAERPKGSFSTLEIQRTEQGDSAMYLCASSTGETGSANYGYTFGSGTRLTVV.

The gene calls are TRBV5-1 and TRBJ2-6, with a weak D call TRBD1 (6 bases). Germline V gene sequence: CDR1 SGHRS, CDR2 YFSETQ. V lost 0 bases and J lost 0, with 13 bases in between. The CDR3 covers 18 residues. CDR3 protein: CASSLGTESSSGANVLTF. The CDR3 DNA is TGCGCCAGCAGCTTGGGGACAGAGTCCTCCTCTGGGGCCAACGTCCTGACTTTC.

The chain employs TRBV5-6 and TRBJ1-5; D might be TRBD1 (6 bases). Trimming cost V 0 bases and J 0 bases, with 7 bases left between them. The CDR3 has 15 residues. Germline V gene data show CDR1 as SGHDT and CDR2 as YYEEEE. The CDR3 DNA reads TGTGCCAGCAGCTTGGTGGGGGCTAGCAATCAGCCCCAGCATTTT. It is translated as CASSLVGASNQPQHF.

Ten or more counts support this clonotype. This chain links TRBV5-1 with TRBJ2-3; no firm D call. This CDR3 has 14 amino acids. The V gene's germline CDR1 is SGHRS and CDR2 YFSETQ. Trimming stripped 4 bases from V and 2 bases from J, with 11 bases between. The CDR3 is CASSLLLATDTQYF. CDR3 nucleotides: TGCGCCAGCAGCCTTCTCCTGGCCACAGATACGCAGTATTTT.

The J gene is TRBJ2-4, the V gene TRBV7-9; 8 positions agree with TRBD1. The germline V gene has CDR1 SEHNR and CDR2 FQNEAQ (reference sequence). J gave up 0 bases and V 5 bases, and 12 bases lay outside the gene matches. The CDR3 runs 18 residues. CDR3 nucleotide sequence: TGTGCCAGCAGCCCACAGATAAGACAGGGGCTAGCCAAAAACATTCAGTACTTC. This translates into CASSPQIRQGLAKNIQYF.

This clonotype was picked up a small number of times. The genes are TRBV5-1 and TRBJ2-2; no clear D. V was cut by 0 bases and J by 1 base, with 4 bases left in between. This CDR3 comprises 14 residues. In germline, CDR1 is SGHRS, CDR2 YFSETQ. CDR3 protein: CASSLVQNTGELFF. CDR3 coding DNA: TGCGCCAGCAGCTTGGTTCAGAACACCGGGGAGCTGTTTTTT.

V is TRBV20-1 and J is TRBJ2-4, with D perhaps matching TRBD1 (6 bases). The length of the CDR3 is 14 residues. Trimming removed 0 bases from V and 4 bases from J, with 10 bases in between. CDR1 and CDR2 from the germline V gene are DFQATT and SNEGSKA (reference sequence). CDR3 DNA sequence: TGCAGTGCTAGAGATCGCCAGGGGAAAAACATTCAGTACTTC. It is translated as CSARDRQGKNIQYF.

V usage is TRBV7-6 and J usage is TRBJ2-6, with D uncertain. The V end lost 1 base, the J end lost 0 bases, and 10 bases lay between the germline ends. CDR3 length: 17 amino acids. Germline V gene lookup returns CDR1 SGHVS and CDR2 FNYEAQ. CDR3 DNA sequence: TGTGCCAGCAGCTTAGAAGGCCAGCCCTCTGGGGCCAACGTCCTGACTTTC. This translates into CASSLEGQPSGANVLTF.

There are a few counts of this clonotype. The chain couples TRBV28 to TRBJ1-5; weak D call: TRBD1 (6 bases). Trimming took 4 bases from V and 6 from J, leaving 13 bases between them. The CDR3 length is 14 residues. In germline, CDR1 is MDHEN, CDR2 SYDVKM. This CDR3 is CASSWGGAAQPQHF. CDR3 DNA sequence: TGTGCCAGCAGTTGGGGGGGGGCGGCTCAGCCCCAGCATTTT.

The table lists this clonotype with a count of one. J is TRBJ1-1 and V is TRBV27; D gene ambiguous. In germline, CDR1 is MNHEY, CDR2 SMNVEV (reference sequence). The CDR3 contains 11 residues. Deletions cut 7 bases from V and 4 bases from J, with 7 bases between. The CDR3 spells CASTWGTEAFF. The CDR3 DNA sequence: TGTGCCAGCACCTGGGGCACTGAAGCTTTCTTT.

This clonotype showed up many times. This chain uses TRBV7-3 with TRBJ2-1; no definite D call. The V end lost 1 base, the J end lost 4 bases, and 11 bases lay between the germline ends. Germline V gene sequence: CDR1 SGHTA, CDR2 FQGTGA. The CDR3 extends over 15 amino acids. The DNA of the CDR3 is TGTGCCAGCAGCTTAATGGGTGACGGATACAATGAGCAGTTCTTC. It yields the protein CASSLMGDGYNEQFF.

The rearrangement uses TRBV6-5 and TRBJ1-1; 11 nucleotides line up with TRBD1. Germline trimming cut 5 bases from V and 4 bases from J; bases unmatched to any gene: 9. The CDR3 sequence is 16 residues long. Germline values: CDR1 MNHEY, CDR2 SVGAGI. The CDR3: CASSPYRDRGSTEAFF. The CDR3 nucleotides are TGTGCCAGCAGTCCGTACCGGGACAGGGGGAGCACTGAAGCTTTCTTT.

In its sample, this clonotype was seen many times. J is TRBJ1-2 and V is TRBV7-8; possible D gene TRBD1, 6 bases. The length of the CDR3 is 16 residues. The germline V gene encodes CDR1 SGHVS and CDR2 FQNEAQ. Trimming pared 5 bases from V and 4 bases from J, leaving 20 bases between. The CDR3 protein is CASSPNAGAGGYGYTF. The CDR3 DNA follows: TGTGCCAGCAGCCCGAACGCGGGGGCGGGCGGCTATGGCTACACCTTC.

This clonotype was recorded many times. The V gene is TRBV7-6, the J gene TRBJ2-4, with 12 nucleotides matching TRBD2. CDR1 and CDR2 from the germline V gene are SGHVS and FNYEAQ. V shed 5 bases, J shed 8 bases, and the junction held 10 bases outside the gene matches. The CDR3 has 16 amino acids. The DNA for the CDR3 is TGTGCCAGCAGCCCAGGACTAGCGGGGTACTGGGACATTCAGTACTTC. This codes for CASSPGLAGYWDIQYF. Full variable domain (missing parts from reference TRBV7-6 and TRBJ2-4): GAGVSQSPRYKVTKRGQDVALRCDPISGHVSLYWYRQALGQGPEFLTYFNYEAQQDKSGLPNDRFSAERPEGSISTLTIQRTEQRDSAMYRCASSPGLAGYWDIQYFGAGTRLSVL.

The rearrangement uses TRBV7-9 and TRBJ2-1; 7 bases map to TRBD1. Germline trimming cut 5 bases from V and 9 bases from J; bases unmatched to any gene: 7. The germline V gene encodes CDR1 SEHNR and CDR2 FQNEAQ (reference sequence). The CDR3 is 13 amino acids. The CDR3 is CASSPGQASEQFF. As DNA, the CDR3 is TGTGCCAGCAGCCCTGGACAGGCTAGTGAGCAGTTCTTC.

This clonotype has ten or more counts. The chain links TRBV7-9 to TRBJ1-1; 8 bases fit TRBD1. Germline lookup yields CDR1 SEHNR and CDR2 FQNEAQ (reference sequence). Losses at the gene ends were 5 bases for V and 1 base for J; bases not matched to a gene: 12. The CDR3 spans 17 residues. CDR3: CASSKEPRGLRNTEAFF. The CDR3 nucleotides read TGTGCCAGCAGCAAAGAGCCCAGGGGGCTCCGGAACACTGAAGCTTTCTTT.

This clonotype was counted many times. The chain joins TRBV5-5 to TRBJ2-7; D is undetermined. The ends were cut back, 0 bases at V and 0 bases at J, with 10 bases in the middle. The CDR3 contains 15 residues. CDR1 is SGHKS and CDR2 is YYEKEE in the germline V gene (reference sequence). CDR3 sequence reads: CASSLAMGSSYEQYF. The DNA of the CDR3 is TGTGCCAGCAGCTTGGCCATGGGAAGCTCCTACGAGCAGTACTTC.

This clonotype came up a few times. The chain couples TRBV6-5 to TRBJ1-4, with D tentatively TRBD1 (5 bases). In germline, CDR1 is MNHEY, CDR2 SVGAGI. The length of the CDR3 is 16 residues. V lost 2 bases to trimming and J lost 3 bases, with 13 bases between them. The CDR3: CASSYDPGGANEKLFF. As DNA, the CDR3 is TGTGCCAGCAGTTACGATCCGGGGGGGGCTAATGAAAAACTGTTTTTT.

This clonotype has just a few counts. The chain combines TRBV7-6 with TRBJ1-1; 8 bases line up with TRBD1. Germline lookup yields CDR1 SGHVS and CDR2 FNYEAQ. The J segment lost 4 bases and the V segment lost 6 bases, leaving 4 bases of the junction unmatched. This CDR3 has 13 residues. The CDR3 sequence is CASRATGGTEAFF. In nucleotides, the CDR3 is TGTGCCAGCAGGGCAACAGGGGGCACTGAAGCTTTCTTT. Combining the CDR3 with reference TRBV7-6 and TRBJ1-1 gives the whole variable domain GAGVSQSPRYKVTKRGQDVALRCDPISGHVSLYWYRQALGQGPEFLTYFNYEAQQDKSGLPNDRFSAERPEGSISTLTIQRTEQRDSAMYRCASRATGGTEAFFGQGTRLTVV.